This T cell receptor (beta chain) was found in a study of cytomegalovirus exposure and HLA in healthy donors. The PCR made use of 60 Vbeta and 13 Jbeta primers. In the original analysis: Unique TCR beta chains numbered about 72 million in a later analysis, with some 9.9 million shared. This table comes from immunoSEQ multiplex PCR, and its TCRdb copy is limited to in-frame clones, with some not included. V and J calls plus clone size are reproduced from that table; the DNA served to infer D and trimming. The data contain over 150,000 clones, about four fifths of them singletons. The germline V and J ends were trimmed by 4 bases and 3 bases, with 7 bases remaining between them. The CDR3 length is 12 residues. CDR1 is MNHNY and CDR2 is SVGAGI in the germline V gene (reference sequence).

The V and J genes are TRBV6-6 and TRBJ2-7; D is unclear. Input material: PBMCs. The clonotype originates from a man between 18 and 29 years old in good health and CMV-seronegative. The CDR3 DNA reads TGTGCCAGCAGTTCTTCCGTCTACGAGCAGTACTTC. It codes for CASSSSVYEQYF.